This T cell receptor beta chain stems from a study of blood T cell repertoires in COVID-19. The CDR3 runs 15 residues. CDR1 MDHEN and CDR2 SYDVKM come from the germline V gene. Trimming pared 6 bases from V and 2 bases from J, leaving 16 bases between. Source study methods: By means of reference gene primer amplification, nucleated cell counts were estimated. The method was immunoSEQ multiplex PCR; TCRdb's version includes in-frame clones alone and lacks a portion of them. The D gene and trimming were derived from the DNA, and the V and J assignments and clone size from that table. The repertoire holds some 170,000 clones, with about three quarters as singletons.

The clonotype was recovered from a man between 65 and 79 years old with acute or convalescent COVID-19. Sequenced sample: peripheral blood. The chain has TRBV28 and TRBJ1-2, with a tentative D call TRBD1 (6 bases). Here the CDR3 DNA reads TGTGCCAGCAGCCCGACCGACAGGCGAAACTATGGCTACACCTTC. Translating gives CASSPTDRRNYGYTF.